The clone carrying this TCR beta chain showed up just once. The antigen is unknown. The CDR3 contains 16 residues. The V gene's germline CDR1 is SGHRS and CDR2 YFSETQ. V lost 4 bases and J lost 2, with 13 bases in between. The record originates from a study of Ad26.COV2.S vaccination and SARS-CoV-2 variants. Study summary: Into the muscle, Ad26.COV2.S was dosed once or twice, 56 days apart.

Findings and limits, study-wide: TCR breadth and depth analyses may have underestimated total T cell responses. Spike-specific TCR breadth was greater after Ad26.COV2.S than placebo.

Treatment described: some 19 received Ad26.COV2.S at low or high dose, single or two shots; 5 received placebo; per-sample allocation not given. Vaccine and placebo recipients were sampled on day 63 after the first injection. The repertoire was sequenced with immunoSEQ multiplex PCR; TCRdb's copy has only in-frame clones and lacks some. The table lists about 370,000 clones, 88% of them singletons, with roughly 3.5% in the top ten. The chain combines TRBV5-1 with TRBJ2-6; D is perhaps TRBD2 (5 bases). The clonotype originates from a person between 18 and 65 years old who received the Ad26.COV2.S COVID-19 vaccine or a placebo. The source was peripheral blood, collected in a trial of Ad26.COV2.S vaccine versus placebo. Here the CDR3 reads CASSTGRGAGANVLTF. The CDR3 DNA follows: TGCGCCAGCAGCACTGGCCGGGGAGCTGGGGCCAACGTCCTGACTTTC.